This TCR beta chain originates from a study of T-cell reconstitution after alpha-beta-depleted transplantation in children. The trim removed 6 bases at V and 0 bases at J, leaving 11 bases unmatched. The CDR3 has 17 residues. Germline V CDR1 and CDR2: MNHEY, SMNVEV (reference sequence). The TCRbeta library was prepared with unique molecular identifiers. TCRdb ran MiXCR on the PCR reads and lists one entry per CDR3 protein. Of roughly 350,000 distinct CDR3 sequences listed, about 9.4% are singletons. The material sequenced was PBMCs from the stem cell graft donor, taken from the stem cell graft. The gene calls are TRBV27 and TRBJ2-7; 10 nucleotides align to TRBD2. This TCR was sampled from a human donor who donated a stem cell graft to a child with acute lymphoblastic leukemia. As DNA, the CDR3 is TGTGCCAGCAGCGTAAGACTAGCGGGCGTTAGCTCCTACGAGCAGTACTTC. It codes for CASSVRLAGVSSYEQYF.